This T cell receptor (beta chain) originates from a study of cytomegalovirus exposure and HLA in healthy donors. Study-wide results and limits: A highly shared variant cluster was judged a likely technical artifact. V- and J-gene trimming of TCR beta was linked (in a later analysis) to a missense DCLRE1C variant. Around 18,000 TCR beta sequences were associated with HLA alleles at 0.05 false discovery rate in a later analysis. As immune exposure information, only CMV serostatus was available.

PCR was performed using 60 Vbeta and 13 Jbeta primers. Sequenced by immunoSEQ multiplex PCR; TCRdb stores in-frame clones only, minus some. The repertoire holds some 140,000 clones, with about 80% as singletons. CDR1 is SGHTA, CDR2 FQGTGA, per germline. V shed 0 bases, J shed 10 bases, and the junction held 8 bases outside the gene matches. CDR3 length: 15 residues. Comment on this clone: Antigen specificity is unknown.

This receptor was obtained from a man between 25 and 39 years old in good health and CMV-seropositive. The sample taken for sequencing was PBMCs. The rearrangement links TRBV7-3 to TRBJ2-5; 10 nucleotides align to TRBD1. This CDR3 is CASSLTHRDRGYQYF. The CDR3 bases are TGTGCCAGCAGCTTAACACACCGGGACAGGGGCTACCAGTACTTC.